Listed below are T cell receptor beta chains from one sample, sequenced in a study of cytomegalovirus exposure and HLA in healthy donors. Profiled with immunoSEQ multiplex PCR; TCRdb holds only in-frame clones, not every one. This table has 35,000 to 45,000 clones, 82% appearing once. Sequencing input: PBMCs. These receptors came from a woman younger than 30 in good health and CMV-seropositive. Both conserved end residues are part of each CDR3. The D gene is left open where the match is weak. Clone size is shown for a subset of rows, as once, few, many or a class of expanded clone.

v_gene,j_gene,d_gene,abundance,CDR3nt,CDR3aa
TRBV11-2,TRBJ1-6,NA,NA,TGTGCCAGCACCTTGGGGGGTAATAATTCACCCCTCCACTTT,CASTLGGNNSPLHF
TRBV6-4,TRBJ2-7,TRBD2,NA,TGTGCCAGCAGTCCGACTAGCGGAGGGGTTTACGAGCAGTACTTC,CASSPTSGGVYEQYF
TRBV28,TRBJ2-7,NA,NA,TGTGCCAGCAGCCGGGACATCGGCGCCTACGAGCAGTACTTC,CASSRDIGAYEQYF
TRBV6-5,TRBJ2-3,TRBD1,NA,TGTGCCAGCGGGACAGGGTTAGCAGATACGCAGTATTTT,CASGTGLADTQYF
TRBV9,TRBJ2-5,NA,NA,TGTGCCAGCAGCGGGACTAGGGGGGAGGAGACCCAGTACTTC,CASSGTRGEETQYF
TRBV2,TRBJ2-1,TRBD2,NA,TGTGCCAGCAGTTTAAGAGGGACTAGCGGGAGCGCTGAGCAGTTCTTC,CASSLRGTSGSAEQFF
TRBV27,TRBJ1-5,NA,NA,TGTGCCAGCCAATCTTTGGGAGGCAATCAGCCCCAGCATTTT,CASQSLGGNQPQHF
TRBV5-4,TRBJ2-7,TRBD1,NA,TGTGCCAGCAGCTATCCGGGACAGGGCCCCGAGCAGTACTTC,CASSYPGQGPEQYF
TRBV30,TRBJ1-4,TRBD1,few,TGTGCCTGGAGTGTAAACAGGGGGTGGGGAGAAAAACTGTTTTTT,CAWSVNRGWGEKLFF
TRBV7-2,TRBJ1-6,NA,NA,TGTGCCAGCAGCTCCGGGAGACCAGATAATTCACCCCTCCACTTT,CASSSGRPDNSPLHF
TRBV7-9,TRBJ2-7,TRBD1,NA,TGTGCCAGCAGCCCCTCGGACAGGCTCTACGAGCAGTACTTC,CASSPSDRLYEQYF
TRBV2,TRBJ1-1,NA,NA,TGTGCCAGCAGTGACGGGGGGGCCTTTGAAGCTTTCTTT,CASSDGGAFEAFF
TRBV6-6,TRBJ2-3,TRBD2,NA,TGTGCCAGCAGTTCCTCGACTAGCGGGAGGAGAGATACGCAGTATTTT,CASSSSTSGRRDTQYF
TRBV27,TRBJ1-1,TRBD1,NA,TGTGCCAGCAGTCCATACAGGGGGGAAACTGAAGCTTTCTTT,CASSPYRGETEAFF
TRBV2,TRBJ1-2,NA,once,TGTGCCAGCAGTGAAGGGACAGACTATGGCTACACCTTC,CASSEGTDYGYTF
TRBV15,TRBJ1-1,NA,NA,TGTGCCACCAGCAGATCTCCGAACACTGAAGCTTTCTTT,CATSRSPNTEAFF
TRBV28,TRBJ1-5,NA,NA,TGTGCCAGCAGTTTAGGGGAGTACGATCAGCCCCAGCATTTT,CASSLGEYDQPQHF
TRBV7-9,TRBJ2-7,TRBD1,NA,TGTGCCAGCAGCTCCCGGGACAGGGTGCGCGAGCAGTACTTC,CASSSRDRVREQYF
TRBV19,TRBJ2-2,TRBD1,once,TGTGCCAGTAGTGTAGGGGGCGCTGGCACCGGGGAGCTGTTTTTT,CASSVGGAGTGELFF
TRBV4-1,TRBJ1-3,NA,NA,TGCGCCAGCAGCCATATCGGCTTCCGCGGCTCTGGAAACACCATATATTTT,CASSHIGFRGSGNTIYF
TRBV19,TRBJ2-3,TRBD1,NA,TGTGCCAGTACCCTGACAGGGACCACAGATACGCAGTATTTT,CASTLTGTTDTQYF
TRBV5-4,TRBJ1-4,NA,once,TGTGCCAGCAGCCTTGGGGGGGGAAAACTGTTTTTT,CASSLGGGKLFF
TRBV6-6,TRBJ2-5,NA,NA,TGTGCCAGCAGTCAACCGGGACTGCAACAATTGACCCAGTACTTC,CASSQPGLQQLTQYF
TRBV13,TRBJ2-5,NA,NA,TGTGCCAGCAGCAGCCGACCGGGCGGGGAGCAGTACTTC,CASSSRPGGEQYF
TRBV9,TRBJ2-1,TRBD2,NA,TGTGCCAGCAGCGTAGGCCCCGGGACTAGCCTCGATGAGCAGTTCTTC,CASSVGPGTSLDEQFF
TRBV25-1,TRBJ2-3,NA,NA,TGTGCCAGCAGTCCCTGGGAGCCTAGACAGGTGGTGACAGATACGCAGTATTTT,CASSPWEPRQVVTDTQYF
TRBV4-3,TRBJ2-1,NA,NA,TGCGCCAGCAGCCAAGACAGGGTTTGGGAGCAGTTCTTC,CASSQDRVWEQFF
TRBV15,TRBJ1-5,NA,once,TGTGCCACCAGCGTGGACGGGGGCAATCAGCCCCAGCATTTT,CATSVDGGNQPQHF
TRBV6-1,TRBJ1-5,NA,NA,TGTGCCAGCAATCTTCAACAGGGAGGGCAGCCCCAGCATTTT,CASNLQQGGQPQHF
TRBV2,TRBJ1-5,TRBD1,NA,TGTGCCAGCAGTACCCCCGACAGGGGGACCTCTGGCAATCAGCCCCAGCATTTT,CASSTPDRGTSGNQPQHF